A single T cell receptor (beta chain) is shown here with its context. As processed by the authors: Nucleated cell number was recorded as an estimate derived from reference gene primer amplification. Libraries were prepared by immunoSEQ multiplex PCR; TCRdb keeps only in-frame clonotypes and omits some of them. V and J calls and clone size come straight from that table; D and trimming were deduced from the DNA. The sample contains approximately 300,000 clones, around 83% of which appear only once. The ends were cut back, 3 bases at V and 0 bases at J, with 9 bases in the middle. Germline V gene lookup returns CDR1 SEHNR and CDR2 FQNEAQ (reference sequence). The CDR3 totals 15 residues. The sample belongs to a study of blood T cell repertoires in COVID-19. Study in general: Acute and convalescent COVID-19 specimens originated in the United States, Italy and Spain. The analysed material was cDNA or gDNA that came from T cells, B-cell-depleted T cells, or PBMCs.

The chain has TRBV7-9 and TRBJ2-1; D is perhaps TRBD2 (5 bases). This TCR came from a woman aged 50 to 65 with acute or convalescent COVID-19. Sequencing was performed on peripheral blood. The CDR3 reads CASSFVGSSYNEQFF. CDR3 DNA sequence: TGTGCCAGCAGCTTCGTAGGGAGCTCCTACAATGAGCAGTTCTTC.